This T cell receptor (beta chain) comes out of a study of blood T cell repertoires in COVID-19. Study at large: Both acute and convalescent COVID-19 samples were obtained from the United States, Italy and Spain.

V trimming: 6 bases; J trimming: 10 bases; junction bases outside the gene matches: 8. The CDR3 extends over 13 amino acids. Source study methods: Using reference gene primer amplification, nucleated cell counts were estimated. Here immunoSEQ multiplex PCR was the method, and the copy in TCRdb shows in-frame clones only, minus some. The V and J calls and clone size are taken from that table; D and trimming were inferred from the DNA. The sample holds about 200,000 clones, roughly nine tenths seen once. Material: peripheral blood. This receptor was obtained from a woman aged 70 to 79 with acute or convalescent COVID-19. The chain uses TRBV12-3 or TRBV12-4 and TRBJ2-4; TRBD1 matches at 8 bases. Here the CDR3 DNA reads TGTGCCAGCAGCGTCGACAGGGGCTCGATTCAGTACTTC. Translating it yields CASSVDRGSIQYF.